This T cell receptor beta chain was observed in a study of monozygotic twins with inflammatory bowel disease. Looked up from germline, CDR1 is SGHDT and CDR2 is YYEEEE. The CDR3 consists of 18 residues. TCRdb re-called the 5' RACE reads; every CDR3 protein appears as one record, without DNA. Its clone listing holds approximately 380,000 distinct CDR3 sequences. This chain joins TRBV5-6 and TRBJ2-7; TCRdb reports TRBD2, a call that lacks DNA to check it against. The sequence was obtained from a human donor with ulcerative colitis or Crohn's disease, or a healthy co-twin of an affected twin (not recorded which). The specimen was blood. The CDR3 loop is CASSLDGGLPSSGIEQYF.